This TCR beta chain was recorded in a study of cytomegalovirus exposure and HLA in healthy donors. Study findings and constraints: One variant, a missense change in DCLRE1C, was linked in a later analysis to TCR beta V- and J-gene trimming. V segments that were indistinguishable, TRBV6-2 and TRBV6-3 among them, were omitted from analysis. The investigators catalogued under 200 TCR beta chains as cytomegalovirus-associated. Reported findings show TCR beta sequences accurately forecast HLA-A and HLA-B alleles in most subjects.

The PCR contained 60 Vbeta and 13 Jbeta primers. Here immunoSEQ multiplex PCR was the method, and the copy in TCRdb shows in-frame clones only, minus some. The profile covers about 88,000 clones, with about 90% appearing a single time and less than 2.5% taken by the ten largest. Regarding this clone: Antigen unknown.

There are 15 residues in the CDR3. V dropped 1 base and J dropped 2; count of bases not matched to a gene: 4. Germline loops: CDR1 SGHRS, CDR2 YFSETQ. The rearrangement uses TRBV5-1 and TRBJ1-2; TRBD1 matches at 8 bases. Sequenced input: PBMCs. The TCR comes from a man between 18 and 29 years old in good health and CMV-seronegative. The CDR3 coding sequence is TGCGCCAGCAGCTTGCCCGGACAGGGCAACTATGGCTACACCTTC. Translating gives CASSLPGQGNYGYTF.